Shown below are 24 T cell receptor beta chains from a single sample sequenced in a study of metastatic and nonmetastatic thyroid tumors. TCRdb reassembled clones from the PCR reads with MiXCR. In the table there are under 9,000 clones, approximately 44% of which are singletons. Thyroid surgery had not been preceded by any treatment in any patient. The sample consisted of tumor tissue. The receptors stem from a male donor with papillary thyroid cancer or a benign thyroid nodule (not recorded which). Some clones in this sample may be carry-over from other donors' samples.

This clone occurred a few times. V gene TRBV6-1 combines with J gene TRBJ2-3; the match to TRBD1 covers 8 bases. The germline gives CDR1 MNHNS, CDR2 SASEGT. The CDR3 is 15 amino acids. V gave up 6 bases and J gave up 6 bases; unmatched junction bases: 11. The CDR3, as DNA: TGTGCCAGCAGCGTAACCGGGACAGGTGCGGATACGCAGTATTTT. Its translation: CASSVTGTGADTQYF.

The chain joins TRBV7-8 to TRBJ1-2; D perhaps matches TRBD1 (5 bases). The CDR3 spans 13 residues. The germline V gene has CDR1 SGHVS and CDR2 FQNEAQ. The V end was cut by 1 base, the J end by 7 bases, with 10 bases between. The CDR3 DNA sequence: TGTGCCAGCAGCTTAGGGGGCACGGGTGGCTACACCTTC. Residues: CASSLGGTGGYTF.

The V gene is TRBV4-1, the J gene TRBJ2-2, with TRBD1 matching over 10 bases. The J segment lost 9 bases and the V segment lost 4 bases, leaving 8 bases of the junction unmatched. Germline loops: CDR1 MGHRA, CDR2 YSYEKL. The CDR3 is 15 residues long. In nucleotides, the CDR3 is TGCGCCAGCAGCCCGGACAGGGGGACCGACCGGGAGCTGTTTTTT. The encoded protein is CASSPDRGTDRELFF.

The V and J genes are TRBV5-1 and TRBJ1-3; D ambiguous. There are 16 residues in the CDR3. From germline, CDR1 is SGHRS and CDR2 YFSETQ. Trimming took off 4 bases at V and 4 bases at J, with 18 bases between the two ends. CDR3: CASSRAGPAEGNTIYF. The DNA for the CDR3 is TGCGCCAGCAGCCGAGCCGGTCCAGCGGAGGGAAACACCATATATTTT.

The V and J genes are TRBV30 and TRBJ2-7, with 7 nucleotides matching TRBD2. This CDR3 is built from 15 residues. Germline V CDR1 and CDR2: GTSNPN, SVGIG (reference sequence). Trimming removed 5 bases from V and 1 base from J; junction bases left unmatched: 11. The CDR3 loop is CAWGFGGSVSYEQYF. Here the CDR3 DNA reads TGTGCCTGGGGGTTTGGCGGGAGCGTTTCCTACGAGCAGTACTTC. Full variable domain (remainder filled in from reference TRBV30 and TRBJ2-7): SQTIHQWPATLVQPVGSPLSLECTVEGTSNPNLYWYRQAAGRGLQLLFYSVGIGQISSEVPQNLSASRPQDRQFILSSKKLLLSDSGFYLCAWGFGGSVSYEQYFGPGTRLTVT.

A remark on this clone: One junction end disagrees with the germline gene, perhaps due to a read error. The CDR3 sequence is CAISEWDRDTGELFF. The CDR3 DNA is TGTGCCATCAGTGAGTGGGACAGGGACACCGGGGAGCTGTTTTTT. The chain carries TRBV25-1 and TRBJ2-2; 9 bases fit TRBD1. Looked up from germline, CDR1 is MGHDK and CDR2 is SYGVNS. The CDR3 runs 15 residues.

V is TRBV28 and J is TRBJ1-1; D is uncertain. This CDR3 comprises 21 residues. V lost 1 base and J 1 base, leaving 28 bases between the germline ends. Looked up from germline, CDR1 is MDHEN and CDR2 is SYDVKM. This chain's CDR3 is CASSLYGGWVEALPKNTEAFF. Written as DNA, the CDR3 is TGTGCCAGCAGTTTATACGGTGGTTGGGTCGAAGCTTTACCAAAGAACACTGAAGCTTTCTTT.

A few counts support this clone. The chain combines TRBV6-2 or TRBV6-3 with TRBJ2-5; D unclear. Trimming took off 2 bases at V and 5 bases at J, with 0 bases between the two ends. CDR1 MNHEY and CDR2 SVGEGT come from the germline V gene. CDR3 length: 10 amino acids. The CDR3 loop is CASSYETQYF. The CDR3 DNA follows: TGTGCCAGCAGTTACGAGACCCAGTACTTC.

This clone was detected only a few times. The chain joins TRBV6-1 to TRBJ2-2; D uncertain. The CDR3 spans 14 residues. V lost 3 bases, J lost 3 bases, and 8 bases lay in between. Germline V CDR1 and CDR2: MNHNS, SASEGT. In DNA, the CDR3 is TGTGCCAGCAGTGACGGACCGGACACCGGGGAGCTGTTTTTT. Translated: CASSDGPDTGELFF.

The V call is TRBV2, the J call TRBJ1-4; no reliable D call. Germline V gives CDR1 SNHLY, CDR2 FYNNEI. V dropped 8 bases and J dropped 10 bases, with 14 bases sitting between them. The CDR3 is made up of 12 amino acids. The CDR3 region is CASYFSWGKLFF. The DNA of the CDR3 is TGTGCCAGCTATTTCTCTTGGGGAAAACTGTTTTTT.

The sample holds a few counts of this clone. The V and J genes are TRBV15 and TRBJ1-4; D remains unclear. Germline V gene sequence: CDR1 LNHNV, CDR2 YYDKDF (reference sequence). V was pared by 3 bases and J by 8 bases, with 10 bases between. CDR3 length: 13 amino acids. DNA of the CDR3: TGTGCCACCAGCAGGGGATTGGGGGAAAAACTGTTTTTT. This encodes CATSRGLGEKLFF.

The CDR3 region is CASSLTGTGTEQYF. CDR3 coding DNA: TGTGCCAGCAGCCTCACCGGGACAGGGACCGAGCAGTACTTC. The V call is TRBV7-3, the J call TRBJ2-7; TRBD1 matches 9 bases. Germline V CDR1 and CDR2: SGHTA, FQGTGA. With V trimmed by 5 bases and J by 6 bases, 8 bases remained unmatched. This CDR3 has 14 amino acids.

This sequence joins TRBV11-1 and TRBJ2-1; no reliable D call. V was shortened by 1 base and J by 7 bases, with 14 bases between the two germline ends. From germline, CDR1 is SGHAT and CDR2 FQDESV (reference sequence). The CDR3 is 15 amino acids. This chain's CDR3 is CASSLDPERLNEQFF. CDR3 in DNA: TGTGCCAGCAGCTTAGACCCGGAGAGATTAAATGAGCAGTTCTTC.

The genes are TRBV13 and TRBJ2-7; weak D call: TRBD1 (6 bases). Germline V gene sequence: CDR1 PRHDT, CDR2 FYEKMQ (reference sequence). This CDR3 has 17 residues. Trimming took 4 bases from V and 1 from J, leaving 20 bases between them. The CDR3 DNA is TGTGCCAGCAGCTCTAGAAACAGGGCATCACCTTCCTACGAGCAGTACTTC. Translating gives CASSSRNRASPSYEQYF.

The CDR3 DNA reads TGTGCCAGCAGCTTAGCGGGAGGGGGTGAGCAGTTCTTC. It encodes CASSLAGGGEQFF. The gene calls are TRBV11-2 and TRBJ2-1; 8 positions agree with TRBD2. The CDR3 is 13 amino acids. Germline V lookup: CDR1 SGHAT, CDR2 FQNNGV. V gave up 1 base and J gave up 9 bases; unmatched junction bases: 2.

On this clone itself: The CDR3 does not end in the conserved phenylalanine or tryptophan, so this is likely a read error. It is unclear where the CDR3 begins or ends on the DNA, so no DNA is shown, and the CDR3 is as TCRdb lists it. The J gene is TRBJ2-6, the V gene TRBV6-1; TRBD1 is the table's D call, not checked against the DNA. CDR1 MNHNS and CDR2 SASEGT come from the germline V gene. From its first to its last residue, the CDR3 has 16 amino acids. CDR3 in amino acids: CASSEGTGPGANVLCL.

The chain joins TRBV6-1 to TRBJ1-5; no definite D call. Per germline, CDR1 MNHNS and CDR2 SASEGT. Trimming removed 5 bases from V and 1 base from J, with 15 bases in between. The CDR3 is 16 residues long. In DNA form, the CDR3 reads TGTGCCAGCAGTCCCCCGGTAGGAACGAGCAATCAGCCCCAGCATTTT. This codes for CASSPPVGTSNQPQHF.

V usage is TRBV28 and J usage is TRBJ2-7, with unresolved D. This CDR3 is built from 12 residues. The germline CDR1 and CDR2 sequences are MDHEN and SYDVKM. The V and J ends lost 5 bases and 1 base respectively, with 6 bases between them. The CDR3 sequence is CASSHPSYEQYF. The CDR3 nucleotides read TGTGCCAGCAGTCATCCTTCCTACGAGCAGTACTTC.

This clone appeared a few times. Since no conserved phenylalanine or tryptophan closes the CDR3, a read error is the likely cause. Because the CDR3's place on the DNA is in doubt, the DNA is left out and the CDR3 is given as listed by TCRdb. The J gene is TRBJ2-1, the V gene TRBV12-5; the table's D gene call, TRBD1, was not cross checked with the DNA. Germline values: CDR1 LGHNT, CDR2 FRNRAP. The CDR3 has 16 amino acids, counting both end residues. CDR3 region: CASGPGAGVSYNEKFL.

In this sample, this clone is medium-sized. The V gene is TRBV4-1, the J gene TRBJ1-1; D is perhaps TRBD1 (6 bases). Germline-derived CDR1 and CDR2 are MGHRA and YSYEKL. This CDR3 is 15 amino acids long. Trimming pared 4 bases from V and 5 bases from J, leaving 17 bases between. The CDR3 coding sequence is TGCGCCAGCAGCCGGGACACTTATGGGGGGACTGAAGCTTTCTTT. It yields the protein CASSRDTYGGTEAFF.

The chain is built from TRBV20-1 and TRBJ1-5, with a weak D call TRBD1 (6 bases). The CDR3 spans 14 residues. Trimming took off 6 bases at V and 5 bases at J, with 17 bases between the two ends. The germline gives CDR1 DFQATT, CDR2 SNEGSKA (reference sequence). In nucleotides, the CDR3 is TGCAGTGCGGGGGGGACACTTAGATATCAGCCCCAGCATTTT. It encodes CSAGGTLRYQPQHF.

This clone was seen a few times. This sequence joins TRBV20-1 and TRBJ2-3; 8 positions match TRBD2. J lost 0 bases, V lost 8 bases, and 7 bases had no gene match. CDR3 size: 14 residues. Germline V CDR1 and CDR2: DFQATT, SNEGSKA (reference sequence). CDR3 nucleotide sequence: TGCAGTTCCACCTCTAGCGGGAGCACAGATACGCAGTATTTT. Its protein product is CSSTSSGSTDTQYF.

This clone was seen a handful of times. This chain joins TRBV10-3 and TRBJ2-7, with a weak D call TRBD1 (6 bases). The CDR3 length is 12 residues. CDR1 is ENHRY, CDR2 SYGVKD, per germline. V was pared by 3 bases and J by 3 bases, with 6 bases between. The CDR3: CAISDRGYEQYF. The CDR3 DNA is TGTGCCATCAGTGACAGGGGCTACGAGCAGTACTTC.

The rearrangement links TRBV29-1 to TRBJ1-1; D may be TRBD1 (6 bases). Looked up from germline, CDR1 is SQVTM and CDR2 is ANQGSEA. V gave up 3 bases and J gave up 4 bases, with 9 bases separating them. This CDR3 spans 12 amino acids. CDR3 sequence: CSVDRGGTEAFF. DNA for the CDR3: TGCAGCGTTGATAGAGGGGGCACTGAAGCTTTCTTT.